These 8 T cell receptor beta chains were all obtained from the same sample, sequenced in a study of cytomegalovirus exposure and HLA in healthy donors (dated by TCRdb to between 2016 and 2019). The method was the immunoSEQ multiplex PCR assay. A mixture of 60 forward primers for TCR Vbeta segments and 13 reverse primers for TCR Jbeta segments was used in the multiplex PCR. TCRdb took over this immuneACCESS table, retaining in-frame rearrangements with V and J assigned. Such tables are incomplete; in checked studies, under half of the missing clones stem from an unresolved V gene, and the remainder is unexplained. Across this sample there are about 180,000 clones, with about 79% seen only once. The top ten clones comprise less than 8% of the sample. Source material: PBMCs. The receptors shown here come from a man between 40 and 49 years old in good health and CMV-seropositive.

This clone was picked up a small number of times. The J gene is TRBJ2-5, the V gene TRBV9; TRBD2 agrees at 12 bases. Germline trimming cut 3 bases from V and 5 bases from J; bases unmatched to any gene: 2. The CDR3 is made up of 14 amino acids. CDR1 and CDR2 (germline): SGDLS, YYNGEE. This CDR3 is CASSASGRAETQYF. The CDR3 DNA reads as TGTGCCAGCAGCGCTAGCGGGAGGGCGGAGACCCAGTACTTC.

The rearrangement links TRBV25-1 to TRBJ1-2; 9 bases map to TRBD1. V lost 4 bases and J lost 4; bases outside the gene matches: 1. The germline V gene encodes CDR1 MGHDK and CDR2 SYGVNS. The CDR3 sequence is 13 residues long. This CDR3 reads CASSVGQGYGYTF. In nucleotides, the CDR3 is TGTGCCAGCAGTGTGGGACAGGGCTATGGCTACACCTTC.

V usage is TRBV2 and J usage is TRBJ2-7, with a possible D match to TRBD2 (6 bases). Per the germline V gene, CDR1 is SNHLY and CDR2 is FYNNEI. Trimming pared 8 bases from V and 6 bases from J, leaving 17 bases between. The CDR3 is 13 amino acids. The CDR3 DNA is TGTGCCAGCTCCGCCTCCGGAGGGAGCGAGCAGTACTTC. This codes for CASSASGGSEQYF.

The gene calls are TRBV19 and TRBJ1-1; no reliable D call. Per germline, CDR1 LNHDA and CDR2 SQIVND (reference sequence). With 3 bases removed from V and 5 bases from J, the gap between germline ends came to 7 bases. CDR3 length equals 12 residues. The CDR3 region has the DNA TGTGCCAGTAGTATCAGACAAACTGAAGCTTTCTTT. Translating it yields CASSIRQTEAFF.

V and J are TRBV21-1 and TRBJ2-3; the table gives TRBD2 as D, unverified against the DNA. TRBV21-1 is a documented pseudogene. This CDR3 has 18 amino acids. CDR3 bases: TGTGCCAGCAGCAAACTGTGCCGGGACTTCCCCCACACAGATACGCAGTATTTT. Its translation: CASSKLCRDFPHTDTQYF.

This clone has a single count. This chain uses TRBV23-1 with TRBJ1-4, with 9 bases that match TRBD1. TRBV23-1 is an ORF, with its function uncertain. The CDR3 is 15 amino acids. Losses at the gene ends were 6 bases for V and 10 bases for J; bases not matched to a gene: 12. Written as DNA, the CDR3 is TGCGCCAGCAGCCTCGAGCGGACAGGGGAGCGAAAACTGTTTTTT. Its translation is CASSLERTGERKLFF.

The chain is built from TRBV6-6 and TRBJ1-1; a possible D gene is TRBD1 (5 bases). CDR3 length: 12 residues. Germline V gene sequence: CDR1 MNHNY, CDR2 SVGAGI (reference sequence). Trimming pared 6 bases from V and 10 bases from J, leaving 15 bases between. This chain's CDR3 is CASRQPGNVAFF. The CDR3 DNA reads TGTGCCAGCAGACAGCCAGGGAACGTAGCTTTCTTT.

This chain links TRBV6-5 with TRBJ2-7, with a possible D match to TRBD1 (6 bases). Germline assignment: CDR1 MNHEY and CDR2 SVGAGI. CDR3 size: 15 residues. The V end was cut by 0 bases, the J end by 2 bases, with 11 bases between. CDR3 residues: CASSYSGTSTYEQYF. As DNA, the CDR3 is TGTGCCAGCAGTTACTCCGGGACATCGACCTACGAGCAGTACTTC.